Below are 8 T cell receptor beta chains sequenced from a single sample in a study of T cell responses to AZD1222 COVID-19 vaccine. The method was immunoSEQ multiplex PCR; TCRdb's version includes in-frame clones alone and lacks a portion of them. The table lists 90,000 to 150,000 clones, 85% to 90% of them singletons. Here the sequenced sample was peripheral blood, taken 28 days after the second AZD1222 dose. These TCRs come from an adult who received the AZD1222 COVID-19 vaccine.

The chain couples TRBV19 to TRBJ2-6; 8 nucleotides align to TRBD1. The CDR3 sequence is 18 residues long. CDR1 is LNHDA, CDR2 SQIVND, per germline (reference sequence). The trim removed 1 base at V and 0 bases at J, leaving 5 bases unmatched. This chain's CDR3 is CASSIGRGRSSGANVLTF. The CDR3 coding sequence is TGTGCCAGTAGTATAGGCAGGGGGCGCAGCTCTGGGGCCAACGTCCTGACTTTC.

This rearrangement joins TRBV30 to TRBJ1-4; D not certain. The CDR3 has 14 residues. CDR1 is GTSNPN and CDR2 is SVGIG in the germline V gene (reference sequence). Trimming pared 3 bases from V and 11 bases from J, leaving 19 bases between. The CDR3 loop is CAWREDDSSRKLFF. Written as DNA, the CDR3 is TGTGCCTGGAGAGAAGACGACTCAAGTAGGAAACTGTTTTTT.

The V and J genes are TRBV18 and TRBJ2-7, with a possible D match to TRBD1 (6 bases). The CDR3 is 14 residues long. The V and J ends lost 3 bases and 3 bases respectively, with 12 bases between them. Looked up from germline, CDR1 is KGHSH and CDR2 is LQKENI. CDR3 nucleotide sequence: TGTGCCAGCTCACCCACCCGGACAGACTACGAGCAGTACTTC. Its protein is CASSPTRTDYEQYF.

The chain is built from TRBV5-6 and TRBJ2-5; D unresolved. The germline V gene encodes CDR1 SGHDT and CDR2 YYEEEE. The CDR3 is 13 residues long. Trimming left V 0 bases short and J 2 bases short, with 5 bases between. The CDR3 DNA is TGTGCCAGCAGCTTGGGGGATCAAGAGACCCAGTACTTC. It specifies CASSLGDQETQYF.

This clone was seen once. The chain joins TRBV12-3 or TRBV12-4 to TRBJ1-2, with TRBD1 as a possible D gene (6 bases). Trimming pared 6 bases from V and 4 bases from J, leaving 6 bases between. The CDR3 extends over 11 amino acids. CDR3 in amino acids: CASRDSYGYTF. Written as DNA, the CDR3 is TGTGCCAGCAGGGACAGCTATGGCTACACCTTC.

The rearrangement links TRBV20-1 to TRBJ2-2; D gene uncertain. V lost 3 bases to trimming and J lost 0 bases, with 5 bases between them. CDR3 size: 13 residues. Germline CDR1 is DFQATT and CDR2 is SNEGSKA (reference sequence). CDR3 sequence: CSASLANTGELFF. DNA of the CDR3: TGCAGTGCTAGTCTGGCGAACACCGGGGAGCTGTTTTTT.

V is TRBV4-3 and J is TRBJ1-2; possibly TRBD1 for D (6 bases). The ends were cut back, 4 bases at V and 4 bases at J, with 16 bases in the middle. CDR3 size: 15 residues. Germline values: CDR1 LGHNA, CDR2 YSLEER. The DNA for the CDR3 is TGCGCCAGCAGCCCCTTCACGCAAGGGGGCTATGGCTACACCTTC. Translation: CASSPFTQGGYGYTF.

V and J are TRBV5-1 and TRBJ1-5; D may be TRBD1 (6 bases). Germline values: CDR1 SGHRS, CDR2 YFSETQ. Between the trimmed V and J ends, which lost 4 bases and 4 bases, there was a span of 9 bases. The CDR3 is made up of 13 amino acids. CDR3 DNA sequence: TGCGCCAGCAGCGTGGACAGAAATCAGCCCCAGCATTTT. Translation: CASSVDRNQPQHF.